This TCR beta chain was found in a study of low-dose radiotherapy and immunotherapy resistance in tumors. About the research overall: Given every two weeks, intravenous cyclophosphamide 200 mg/m2 preceded radiation and immunotherapy by one day. A dose of 300 mg of oral aspirin was taken by patients daily for four cycles from cycle 1 day 1.

The CDR3 extends over 14 amino acids. Germline CDR1 MNHNY, CDR2 SVGAGI (reference sequence). V was pared by 7 bases and J by 9 bases, with 19 bases between. Documented time point: before trial treatment. Alpha- and beta-chain coverage of first-strand cDNA came from TRAV- and TRBV-specific primers. It was with a constant-region primer and a V-primer adapter that TCRs were amplified over around 20 PCR cycles. Amplification of isolated mRNA was accomplished via in vitro transcription. TCRdb reanalysed the reads using MiXCR and keeps one entry per CDR3 protein. Seen here are tens of thousands of distinct CDR3 sequences, 20% to 25% observed once, and the top ten hold under 6.5%. This clonotype was observed at least ten times.

Sequences were derived from PBMCs, sampled before treatment. The V call is TRBV6-6, the J call TRBJ1-5; weak D call: TRBD1 (5 bases). This sequence originates from a male donor with prostate cancer. This chain's CDR3 is CASTSGGGTGPQHF. In DNA, the CDR3 is TGTGCCAGCACCTCAGGTGGGGGTACAGGGCCCCAGCATTTT.